Described below is a single TCR beta chain sequence and its context. The ends lost 0 bases at V and 4 bases at J; junction bases unmatched: 4. CDR3 length equals 15 residues. Germline V gene lookup returns CDR1 SGHKS and CDR2 YYEKEE (reference sequence). The sample originates from a study of blood T cell repertoires in COVID-19. Under the authors' procedure: Reference gene primer amplification gave nucleated cell count estimates. Clones were read by immunoSEQ multiplex PCR, and TCRdb kept only the in-frame ones, dropping some. The V and J calls and clone size come from that table; D and trimming were worked out from the DNA. The sample consists of 240,000 or so clones, roughly 83% of them appearing once.

Specimen: PBMCs or T cells enriched from blood (not recorded which). The sequence was obtained from a woman aged 50 to 65 who had recovered from COVID-19. V and J are TRBV5-5 and TRBJ2-1; 7 bases fit TRBD1. The CDR3 spells CASSLATGVYNEQFF. The CDR3 DNA reads TGTGCCAGCAGCTTGGCTACAGGGGTTTACAATGAGCAGTTCTTC.